The 3 T cell receptor beta chains presented below share a single source sample, sequenced in a study of Ad26.COV2.S vaccination and SARS-CoV-2 variants. Sample treatment: roughly 19 received Ad26.COV2.S at low or high dose, single or two shots; about 5 received placebo; per-sample allocation not given. Day 63 after the first injection of vaccine or placebo was the sampling time. The repertoire was sequenced with immunoSEQ multiplex PCR; TCRdb's copy has only in-frame clones and lacks some. This sample carries 500,000 or so clones, about 88% of them seen once, and the ten largest clones take 2.5%. Source: peripheral blood, taken in a trial of Ad26.COV2.S vaccine versus placebo. The receptors shown here come from a person aged 18-65 years who received the Ad26.COV2.S COVID-19 vaccine or a placebo.

V is TRBV5-1 and J is TRBJ1-6, with TRBD1 identical over 7 bases. V shed 0 bases and J 0 bases; nucleotides not matched to a gene: 3. The germline gives CDR1 SGHRS, CDR2 YFSETQ. This CDR3 comprises 17 residues. CDR3 in amino acids: CASSLEQGSSYNSPLHF. The CDR3 DNA follows: TGCGCCAGCAGCTTGGAACAGGGGAGCTCCTATAATTCACCCCTCCACTTT.

The rearrangement links TRBV28 to TRBJ1-6; 10 nucleotides match TRBD1. CDR1 MDHEN and CDR2 SYDVKM come from the germline V gene. V shed 5 bases, J shed 7 bases, and the junction held 14 bases outside the gene matches. This CDR3 is built from 18 residues. Here the CDR3 reads CASSTYHRDRGQNSPLHF. CDR3 DNA sequence: TGTGCCAGCAGTACGTACCACCGGGACAGGGGACAAAATTCACCCCTCCACTTT.

Concerning this clone: Other DNA sequences from this sample encode an identical CDR3 as well. V gene TRBV2 combines with J gene TRBJ2-7; D is possibly TRBD1 (5 bases). The CDR3 contains 13 residues. CDR1 and CDR2 from the germline V gene are SNHLY and FYNNEI. V lost 2 bases and J 4 bases, leaving 9 bases between the germline ends. The CDR3: CASSEQGDYEQYF. The CDR3 DNA reads as TGTGCCAGCAGTGAACAGGGCGATTACGAGCAGTACTTC.